The present T cell receptor beta chain was sequenced within a study of blood T cell repertoires in COVID-19. Background on the study: Specimens from acute and convalescent COVID-19 originated in the United States, Italy and Spain. The cDNA or gDNA used as material had been derived from T cells, B-cell-depleted T cells, or PBMCs.

Authors' processing steps: It was from reference gene primer amplification that nucleated cell counts were estimated. Assay used: immunoSEQ multiplex PCR; TCRdb lists only in-frame clones, some missing. The V and J calls and the clone size are those of that table, but D and trimming were determined from the DNA. The sample contains around 170,000 clones, around 90% of which appear only once. Germline V gene lookup returns CDR1 SGHKS and CDR2 YYEKEE (reference sequence). With V trimmed by 5 bases and J by 5 bases, 3 bases remained unmatched. The CDR3 spans 12 residues. This TCR came from a man between 60 and 75 years old with acute or convalescent COVID-19. The chain employs TRBV5-5 and TRBJ1-2; 7 bases agree with TRBD1. Sequenced: peripheral blood. Here the CDR3 reads CASRTGVYGYTF. CDR3 nucleotides: TGTGCCAGCAGAACAGGGGTATATGGCTACACCTTC.